This T cell receptor (beta chain) is drawn from a study of Graves' ophthalmopathy and Graves' hyperthyroidism. The authors amplified TCR beta CDR3 regions, and they did so from RNA transcripts for repertoire sequencing. The first round was an RT-PCR with HTBI primers, and the second round was a multiplex PCR. Each CDR3 protein is one row after TCRdb ran MiXCR on the multiplex PCR reads. In the table there are over a million distinct CDR3 sequences, less than 45% of which are singletons. Trimming shortened V by 1 base and J by 2 bases, and 12 bases separated the two germline ends. Germline assignment: CDR1 SGHTA and CDR2 FQGNSA. This CDR3 has 15 amino acids. At least ten counts were recorded for this clonotype.

This TCR was sampled from an adult man with Graves' hyperthyroidism. The chain has TRBV7-2 and TRBJ2-7, with D unclear. The sample comprised peripheral blood or thyroid tissue (not recorded which). CDR3 protein: CASSLGRGPTYEQYF. The CDR3 region has the DNA TGTGCCAGCAGCTTAGGTCGCGGACCAACCTACGAGCAGTACTTC.